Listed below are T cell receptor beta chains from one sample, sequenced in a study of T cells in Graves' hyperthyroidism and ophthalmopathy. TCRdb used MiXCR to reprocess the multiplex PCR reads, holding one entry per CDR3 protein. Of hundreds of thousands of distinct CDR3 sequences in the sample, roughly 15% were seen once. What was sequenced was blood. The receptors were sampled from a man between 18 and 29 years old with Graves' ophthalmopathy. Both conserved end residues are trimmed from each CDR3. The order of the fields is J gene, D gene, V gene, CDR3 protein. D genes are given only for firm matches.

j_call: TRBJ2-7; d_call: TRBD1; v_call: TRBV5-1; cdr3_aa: ASSLERGQNEQY
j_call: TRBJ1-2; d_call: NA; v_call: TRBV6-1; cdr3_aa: ASSPPGLRENGCT
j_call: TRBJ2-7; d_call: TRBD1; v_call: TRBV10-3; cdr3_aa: ASSAGTGQPEQY
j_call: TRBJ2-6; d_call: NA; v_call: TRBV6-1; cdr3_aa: ASSPWVVSGANVLT
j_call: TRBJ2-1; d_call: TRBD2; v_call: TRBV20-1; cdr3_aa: SAPSSGSYNEQF
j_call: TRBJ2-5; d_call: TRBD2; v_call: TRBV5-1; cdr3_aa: ASSLREGQEETQY
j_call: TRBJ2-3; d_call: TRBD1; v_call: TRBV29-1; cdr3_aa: SVAGGQGAMWTDTQY
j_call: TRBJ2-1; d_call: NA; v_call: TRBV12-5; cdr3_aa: ASGLVLGEGAYNEQF
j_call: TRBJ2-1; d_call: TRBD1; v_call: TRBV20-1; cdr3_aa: SATGTDNNEQF
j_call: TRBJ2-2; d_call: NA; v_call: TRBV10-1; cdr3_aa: ASSSAQGDTGELF
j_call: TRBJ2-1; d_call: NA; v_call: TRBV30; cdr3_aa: AWSVVNEQF
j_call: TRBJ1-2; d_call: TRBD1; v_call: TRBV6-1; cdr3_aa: ASRDGDSLYGYT
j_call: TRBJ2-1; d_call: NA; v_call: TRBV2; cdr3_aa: ARLAGNEQF
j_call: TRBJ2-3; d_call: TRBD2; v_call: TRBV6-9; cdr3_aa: ASSWRGGDTQY
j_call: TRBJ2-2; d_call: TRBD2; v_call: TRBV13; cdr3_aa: ASSSLAGGNTGELF
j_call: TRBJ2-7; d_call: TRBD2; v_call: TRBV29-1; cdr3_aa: SVELAGGLGEQY
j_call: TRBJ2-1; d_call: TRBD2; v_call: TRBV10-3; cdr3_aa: AISPLGTSGMNEQF
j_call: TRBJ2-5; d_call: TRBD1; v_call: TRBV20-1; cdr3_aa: SASGGQASTQY
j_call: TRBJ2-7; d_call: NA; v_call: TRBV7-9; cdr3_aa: ASSPGPPYEQY
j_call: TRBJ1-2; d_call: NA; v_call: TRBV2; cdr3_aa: ASSEALNLGATGGYT
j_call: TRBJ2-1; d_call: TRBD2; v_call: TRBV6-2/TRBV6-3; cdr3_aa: ASSYPSGGPSSYNEQF
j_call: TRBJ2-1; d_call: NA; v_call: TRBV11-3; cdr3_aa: ASSLDQGGSSSYNEQF
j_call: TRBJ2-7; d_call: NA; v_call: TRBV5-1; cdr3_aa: ASSLGTSNYEQY
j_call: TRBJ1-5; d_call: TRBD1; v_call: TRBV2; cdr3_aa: ASSEAHGGQGGNQPQH
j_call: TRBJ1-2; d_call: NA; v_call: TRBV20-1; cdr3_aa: SARAQTQPFYGYT
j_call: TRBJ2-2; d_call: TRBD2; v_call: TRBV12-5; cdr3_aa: ASGFISGRTNTGELF
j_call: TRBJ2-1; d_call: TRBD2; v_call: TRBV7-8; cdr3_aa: ASSQMSGVNEQF
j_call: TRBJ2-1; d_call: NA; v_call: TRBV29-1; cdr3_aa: SVGQLTRPGAMF
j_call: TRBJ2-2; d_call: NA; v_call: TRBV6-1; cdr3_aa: ASSNYRETGELF
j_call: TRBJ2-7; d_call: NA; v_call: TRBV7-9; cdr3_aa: ASRKTGPEEQY
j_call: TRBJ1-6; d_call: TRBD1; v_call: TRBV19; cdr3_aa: ASGTGGSPLH
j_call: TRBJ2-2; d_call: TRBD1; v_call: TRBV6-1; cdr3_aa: ASMDRVDTGELF
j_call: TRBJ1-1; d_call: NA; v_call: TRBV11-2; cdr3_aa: ASSLAGGGEWAEAF
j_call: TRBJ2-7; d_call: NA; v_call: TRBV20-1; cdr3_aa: SAPDLYEQY
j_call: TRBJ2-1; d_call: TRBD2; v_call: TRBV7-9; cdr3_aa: ASSRTSGIDEQF
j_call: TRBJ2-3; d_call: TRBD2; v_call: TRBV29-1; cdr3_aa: SVGGSSGSTDTQY
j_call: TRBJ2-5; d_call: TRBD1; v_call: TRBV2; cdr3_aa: ASSVRDRGLATQY
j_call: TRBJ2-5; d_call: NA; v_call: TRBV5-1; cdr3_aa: ASSQGQVRETQY
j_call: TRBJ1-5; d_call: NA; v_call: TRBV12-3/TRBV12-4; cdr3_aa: ASSLGSLGDQPQH
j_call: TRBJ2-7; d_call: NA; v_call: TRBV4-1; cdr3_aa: ASSQDLEQY
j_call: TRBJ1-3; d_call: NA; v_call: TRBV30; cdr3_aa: AWSPGFSGNTIY